Shown below are 5 T cell receptor beta chains from a single sample sequenced in a study of blood T cells in healthy people across ages. Sample-barcoded 5' priming and a J-beta primer mix drove a second PCR of about 6 to 12 cycles. Via MiXCR, TCRdb re-called the 5' RACE reads, giving one row per CDR3 protein. The sample records some 700,000 distinct CDR3 sequences, about 20% being singletons. Material: blood. The receptors derive from a man aged 65 to 85 in good health.

The V and J genes are TRBV19 and TRBJ1-4; weak D call: TRBD1 (6 bases). V lost 3 bases to trimming and J lost 12 bases, with 23 bases between them. CDR1 is LNHDA and CDR2 is SQIVND in the germline V gene (reference sequence). The length of the CDR3 is 16 residues. CDR3 sequence (DNA): TGTGCCAGTAGTATTATGTCATTGACAGGACGAAAGCAACTGTTTTTT. It yields the protein CASSIMSLTGRKQLFF.

This chain joins TRBV5-1 and TRBJ1-4, with D perhaps TRBD1 (5 bases). The CDR3 consists of 15 residues. Trimming pared 4 bases from V and 5 bases from J, leaving 15 bases between. CDR1 is SGHRS, CDR2 YFSETQ, per germline. In DNA form, the CDR3 reads TGCGCCAGCAGCGAACAGGTCGGGGGAAATGAAAAACTGTTTTTT. Translating it yields CASSEQVGGNEKLFF.

This chain uses TRBV12-3 or TRBV12-4 with TRBJ2-1; D is unresolved. The CDR3 extends over 11 amino acids. V lost 3 bases, J lost 8 bases, and 5 bases lay in between. The CDR3 region is CASSFADEQFF. The CDR3 DNA follows: TGTGCCAGCAGTTTTGCGGATGAGCAGTTCTTC.

This clonotype was detected only a few times. The chain joins TRBV7-2 to TRBJ2-5; 9 bases agree with TRBD2. Germline V gene lookup returns CDR1 SGHTA and CDR2 FQGNSA. The V and J ends lost 0 bases and 4 bases, in that order; junction bases with no gene match: 3. CDR3 length: 15 residues. DNA of the CDR3: TGTGCCAGCAGCTTAGCGGCAGCGGGGGGAGAGACCCAGTACTTC. Its protein product is CASSLAAAGGETQYF.

This chain connects TRBV29-1 to TRBJ1-1; D is unclear. The CDR3 totals 10 residues. Trimming took 4 bases from V and 6 from J, leaving 6 bases between them. Looked up from germline, CDR1 is SQVTM and CDR2 is ANQGSEA. CDR3 nucleotides: TGCAGCGTTGGTCTACCTGAAGCTTTCTTT. Its protein is CSVGLPEAFF.